This T cell receptor (beta chain) was retrieved from a study of CD8 T cells in Susac syndrome. Reverse transcription of about 0.45 to 1 ug RNA was carried out with random hexamers. The immunoSEQ assay covered 54 Vbeta and 13 Jbeta segments for CDR3. TCRdb used MiXCR to reprocess the immunoSEQ multiplex PCR reads, holding one entry per CDR3 protein. The sample has approximately 110,000 distinct CDR3 sequences, less than 97% seen once. The germline V gene encodes CDR1 MNHNS and CDR2 SASEGT. The V segment lost 6 bases and the J segment 3 bases; nucleotides outside the gene matches: 8. This CDR3 is built from 17 residues.

The sequencing sample was made of CD4+ T cells from PBMCs. J is TRBJ2-2 and V is TRBV6-1; TRBD2 aligns across 12 bases. The receptor was derived from a human donor in good health. This CDR3 reads CASRLLAGGTYTGELFF. Here the CDR3 DNA reads TGTGCCAGCAGACTTCTAGCGGGGGGGACGTACACCGGGGAGCTGTTTTTT.